This T cell receptor (beta chain) derives from a study of blood T cell repertoires in COVID-19. Looking at the study overall: Collection of acute and convalescent COVID-19 samples took place in the United States, Italy and Spain. Sample material is recorded as cDNA or gDNA derived from T cells, B-cell-depleted T cells, or PBMCs.

The CDR3 covers 16 residues. Recruits, aged about 18 to 100 years, lived in 20 to 30 US areas. Allocation to cohorts depended on clinical history reported by the participants. This clone was found a few times. Assay: immunoSEQ multiplex PCR; the TCRdb copy retains only in-frame clones and omits some. The sample has roughly 270,000 clones, about four fifths seen once. The chain has TRBV21-1 and TRBJ1-3. TRBV21-1 is a pseudogene. The sequenced sample was PBMCs or T cells enriched from blood (not recorded which). The sequence was obtained from a man aged 40-50 years who had been exposed to COVID-19. In nucleotides, the CDR3 is TGTGCCAGCAGCAAGTGGGAGGGGATAAGCGGAAACACCATATATTTT. It encodes CASSKWEGISGNTIYF.